The entry below describes one T cell receptor beta chain. Antigen: not known. The PCR was carried out with 60 Vbeta primers and 13 Jbeta primers. Using immunoSEQ multiplex PCR, the repertoire was profiled, and TCRdb retains in-frame clones only, with some absent. This sample has about 180,000 clones; approximately 80% occur once, and the top ten carry roughly 1.4%. Participants comprised healthy donors of bone marrow. The record originates from a study of cytomegalovirus exposure and HLA in healthy donors. Study summary: An earlier analysis found under 130 million unique TCR beta sequences from about 190 million T cells. The study's findings and limits: Evidence from a later analysis indicated that most CMV-associated TCR beta chains looked HLA-restricted. The authors considered a cluster of highly shared sequence variants likely to be a sequencing artifact.

CDR3 length: 14 residues. Trimming at V came to 8 bases and at J to 1 base, leaving 4 bases not matched to a gene. In germline, CDR1 is MNHEY, CDR2 SMNVEV (reference sequence). Sequencing was performed on PBMCs. V is TRBV27 and J is TRBJ2-2; 7 nucleotides line up with TRBD1. The clonotype originates from a girl aged 10 to 17 in good health and CMV-seropositive. The CDR3 sequence: CASSRGRNTGELFF. The CDR3 DNA reads as TGTGCCAGCTCGAGGGGGCGGAACACCGGGGAGCTGTTTTTT.